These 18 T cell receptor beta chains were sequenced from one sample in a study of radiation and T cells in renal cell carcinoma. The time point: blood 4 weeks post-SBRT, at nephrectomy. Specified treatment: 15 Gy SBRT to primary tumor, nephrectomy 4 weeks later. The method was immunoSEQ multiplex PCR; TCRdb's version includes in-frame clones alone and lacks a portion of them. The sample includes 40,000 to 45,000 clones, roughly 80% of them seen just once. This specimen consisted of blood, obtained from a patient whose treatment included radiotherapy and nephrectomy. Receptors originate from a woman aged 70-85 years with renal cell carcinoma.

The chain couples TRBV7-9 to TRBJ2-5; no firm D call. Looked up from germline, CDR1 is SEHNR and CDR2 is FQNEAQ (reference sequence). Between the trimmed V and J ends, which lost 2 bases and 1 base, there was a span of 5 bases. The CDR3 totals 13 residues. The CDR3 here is CASSLRVQETQYF. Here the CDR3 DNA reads TGTGCCAGCAGCTTACGAGTCCAAGAGACCCAGTACTTC.

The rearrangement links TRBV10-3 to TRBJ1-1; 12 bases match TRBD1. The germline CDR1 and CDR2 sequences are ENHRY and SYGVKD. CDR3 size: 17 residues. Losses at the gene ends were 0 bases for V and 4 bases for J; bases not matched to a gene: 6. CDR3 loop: CAISESAGTGGGTEAFF. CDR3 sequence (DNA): TGTGCCATCAGTGAGTCGGCCGGGACAGGGGGCGGCACTGAAGCTTTCTTT.

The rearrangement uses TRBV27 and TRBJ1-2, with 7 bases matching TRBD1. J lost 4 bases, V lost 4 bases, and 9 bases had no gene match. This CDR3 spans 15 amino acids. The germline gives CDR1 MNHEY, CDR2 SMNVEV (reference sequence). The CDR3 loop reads CASSSTWDRIYGYTF. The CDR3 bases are TGTGCCAGCAGTTCAACCTGGGACAGAATCTATGGCTACACCTTC.

For the CDR3, the DNA is TGTGCCACAACGCCGGGGGGCTCCTATAATTCACCCCTCCACTTT. Encoded protein: CATTPGGSYNSPLHF. The chain couples TRBV10-3 to TRBJ1-6; tentative D call: TRBD1 (5 bases). The germline CDR1 and CDR2 sequences are ENHRY and SYGVKD. This CDR3 region has 15 residues. V shed 10 bases and J shed 0 bases, with 13 bases lying between them.

The CDR3 DNA follows: TGCAGTGCCACACTAGTAAATGAGCAGTTCTTC. This sequence encodes CSATLVNEQFF. The chain uses TRBV20-1 and TRBJ2-1, with D tentatively TRBD2 (5 bases). CDR1 and CDR2 (germline): DFQATT, SNEGSKA (reference sequence). Trimming took off 6 bases at V and 7 bases at J, with 10 bases between the two ends. This CDR3 is 11 amino acids long.

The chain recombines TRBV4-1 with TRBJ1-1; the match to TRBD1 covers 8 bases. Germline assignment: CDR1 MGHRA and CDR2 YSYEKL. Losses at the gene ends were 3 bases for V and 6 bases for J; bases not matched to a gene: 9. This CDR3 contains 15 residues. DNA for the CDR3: TGCGCCAGCAGCCAGGAGGACAGGGCTTTAGCTGAAGCTTTCTTT. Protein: CASSQEDRALAEAFF.

CDR3: CASSQLSLGNQPQHF. Written as DNA, the CDR3 is TGCGCCAGCAGCCAACTTAGTCTCGGGAATCAGCCCCAGCATTTT. The chain links TRBV4-1 to TRBJ1-5, with D uncertain. The CDR3 sequence is 15 residues long. Trimming removed 2 bases at V and 4 bases at J, with 12 bases between. The germline CDR1 and CDR2 sequences are MGHRA and YSYEKL.

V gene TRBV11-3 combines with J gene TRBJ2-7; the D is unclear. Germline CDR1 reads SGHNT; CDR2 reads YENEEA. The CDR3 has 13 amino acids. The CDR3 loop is CATGRSESYEQYF. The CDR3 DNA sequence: TGTGCGACCGGTCGTTCCGAGTCCTACGAGCAGTACTTC. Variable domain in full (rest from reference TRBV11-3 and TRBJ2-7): EAGVVQSPRYKIIEKKQPVAFWCNPISGHNTLYWYLQNLGQGPELLIRYENEEAVDDSQLPKDRFSAERLKGVDSTLKIQPAELGDSAVYLCATGRSESYEQYFGPGTRLTVT.

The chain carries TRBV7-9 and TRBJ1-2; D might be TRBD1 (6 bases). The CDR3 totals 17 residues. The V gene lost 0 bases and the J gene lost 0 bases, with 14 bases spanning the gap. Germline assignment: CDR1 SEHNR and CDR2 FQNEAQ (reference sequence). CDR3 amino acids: CASSLAEWGPANYGYTF. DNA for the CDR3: TGTGCCAGCAGCTTAGCGGAATGGGGGCCCGCTAACTATGGCTACACCTTC.

CDR3 protein: CASSFGGGGPYEQYF. As DNA, the CDR3 is TGTGCCAGCAGCTTCGGGGGCGGGGGGCCCTACGAGCAGTACTTC. This rearrangement joins TRBV7-9 to TRBJ2-7, with 8 bases aligning to TRBD2. CDR1 and CDR2 (germline): SEHNR, FQNEAQ (reference sequence). CDR3 length: 15 amino acids. J gave up 2 bases and V 3 bases, and 6 bases lay outside the gene matches.

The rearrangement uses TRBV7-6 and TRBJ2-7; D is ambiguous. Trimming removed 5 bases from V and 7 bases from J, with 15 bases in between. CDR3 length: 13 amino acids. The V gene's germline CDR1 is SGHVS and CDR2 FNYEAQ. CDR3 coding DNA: TGTGCCAGCAGCCCCGGTCCAGCGATTGAGCAGTACTTC. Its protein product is CASSPGPAIEQYF.

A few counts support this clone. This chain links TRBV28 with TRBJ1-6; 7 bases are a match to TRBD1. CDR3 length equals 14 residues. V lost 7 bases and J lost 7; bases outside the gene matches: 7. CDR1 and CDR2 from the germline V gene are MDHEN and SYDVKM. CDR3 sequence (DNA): TGTGCCAGCACTAGAGACAGGGAGAATTCACCCCTCCACTTT. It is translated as CASTRDRENSPLHF.

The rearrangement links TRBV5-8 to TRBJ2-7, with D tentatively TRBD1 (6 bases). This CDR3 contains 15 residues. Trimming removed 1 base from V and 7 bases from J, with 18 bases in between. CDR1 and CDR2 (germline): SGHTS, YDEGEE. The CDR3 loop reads CASSLTRQVTGEQYF. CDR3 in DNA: TGTGCCAGCAGCTTGACGCGGCAGGTCACAGGGGAGCAGTACTTC.

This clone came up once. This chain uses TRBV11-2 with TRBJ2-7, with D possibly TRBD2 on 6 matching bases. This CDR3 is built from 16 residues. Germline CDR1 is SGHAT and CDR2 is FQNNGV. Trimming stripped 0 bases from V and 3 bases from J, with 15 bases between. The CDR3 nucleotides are TGTGCCAGCAGCTTAGATCGGGCTAGCGTGGTCTACGAGCAGTACTTC. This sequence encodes CASSLDRASVVYEQYF.

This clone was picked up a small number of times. DNA of the CDR3: TGCGCCAGCAGTGAGCCCGGGTTGAGGGCCTCCCACGCTTTCTTT. It translates to CASSEPGLRASHAFF. This chain uses TRBV10-2 with TRBJ1-1, with no clear D. Trimming removed 2 bases from V and 11 bases from J, with 21 bases in between. Germline CDR1 WSHSY, CDR2 SAAADI. The CDR3 is 15 amino acids.

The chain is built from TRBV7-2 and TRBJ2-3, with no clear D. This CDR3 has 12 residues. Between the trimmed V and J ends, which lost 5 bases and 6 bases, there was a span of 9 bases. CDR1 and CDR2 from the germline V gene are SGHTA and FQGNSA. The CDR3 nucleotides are TGTGCCAGCAGCCCATCGTTGGATACGCAGTATTTT. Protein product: CASSPSLDTQYF.

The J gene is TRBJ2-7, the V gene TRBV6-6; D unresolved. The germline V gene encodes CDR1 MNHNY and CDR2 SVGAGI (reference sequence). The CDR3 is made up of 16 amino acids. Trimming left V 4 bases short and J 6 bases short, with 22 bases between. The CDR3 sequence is CASSFGRTSSLSEQYF. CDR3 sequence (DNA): TGTGCCAGCAGTTTCGGCCGGACGTCAAGTCTATCCGAGCAGTACTTC.

The CDR3 bases are TGTGCCAGCAGTACCCGGAGTGAAGCTTTCTTT. Its protein is CASSTRSEAFF. The chain couples TRBV6-5 to TRBJ1-1, with D hard to call. With 5 bases removed from V and 7 bases from J, the gap between germline ends came to 8 bases. Germline lookup yields CDR1 MNHEY and CDR2 SVGAGI. The CDR3 length is 11 residues.